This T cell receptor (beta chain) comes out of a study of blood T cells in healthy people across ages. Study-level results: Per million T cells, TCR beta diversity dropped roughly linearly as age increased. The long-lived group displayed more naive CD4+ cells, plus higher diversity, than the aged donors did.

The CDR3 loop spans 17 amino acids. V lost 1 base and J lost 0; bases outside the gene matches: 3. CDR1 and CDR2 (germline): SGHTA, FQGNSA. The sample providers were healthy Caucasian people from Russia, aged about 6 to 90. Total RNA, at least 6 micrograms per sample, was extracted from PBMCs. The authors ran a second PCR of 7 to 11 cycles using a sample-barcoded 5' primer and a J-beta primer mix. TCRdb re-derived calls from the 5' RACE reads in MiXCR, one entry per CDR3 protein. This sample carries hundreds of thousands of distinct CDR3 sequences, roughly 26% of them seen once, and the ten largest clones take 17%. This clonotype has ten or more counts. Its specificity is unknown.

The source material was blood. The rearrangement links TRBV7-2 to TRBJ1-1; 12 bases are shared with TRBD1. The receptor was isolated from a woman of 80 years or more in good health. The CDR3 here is CASSLGGTGGVNTEAFF. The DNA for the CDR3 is TGTGCCAGCAGCTTAGGGGGGACAGGGGGCGTGAACACTGAAGCTTTCTTT.